This entry concerns a single T cell receptor (beta chain). The sample comes from a study of blood T cell repertoires in COVID-19. About the study: PBMCs, B-cell-depleted T cells, or T cells provided the cDNA or gDNA that made up the material.

Germline V gives CDR1 SQVTM, CDR2 ANQGSEA. The length of the CDR3 is 19 residues. V lost 0 bases and J 3 bases, leaving 26 bases between the germline ends. The method was immunoSEQ multiplex PCR; TCRdb's version includes in-frame clones alone and lacks a portion of them. Of roughly 410,000 clones in the sample, around nine tenths were seen once. J is TRBJ1-2 and V is TRBV29-1; possible D gene TRBD1, 6 bases. The clonotype comes from a woman in her thirties or forties with COVID-19, enrolled during active disease. Specimen: peripheral blood. As DNA, the CDR3 is TGCAGCGTTGAAGATGTAGGGGGAGGGCGCACAGGGACGTACTATGGCTACACCTTC. Its translation is CSVEDVGGGRTGTYYGYTF.